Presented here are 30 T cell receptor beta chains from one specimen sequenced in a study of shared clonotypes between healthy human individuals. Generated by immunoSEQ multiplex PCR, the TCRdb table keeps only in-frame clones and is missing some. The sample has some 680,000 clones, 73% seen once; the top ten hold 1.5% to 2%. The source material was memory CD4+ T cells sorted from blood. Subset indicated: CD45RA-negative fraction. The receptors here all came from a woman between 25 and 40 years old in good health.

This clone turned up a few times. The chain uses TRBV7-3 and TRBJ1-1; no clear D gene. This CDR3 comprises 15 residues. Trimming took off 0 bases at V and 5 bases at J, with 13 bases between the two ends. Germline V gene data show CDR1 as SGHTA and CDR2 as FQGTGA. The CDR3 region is CASSLTPNSGTEAFF. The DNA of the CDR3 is TGTGCCAGCAGCTTAACGCCCAACTCTGGGACTGAAGCTTTCTTT.

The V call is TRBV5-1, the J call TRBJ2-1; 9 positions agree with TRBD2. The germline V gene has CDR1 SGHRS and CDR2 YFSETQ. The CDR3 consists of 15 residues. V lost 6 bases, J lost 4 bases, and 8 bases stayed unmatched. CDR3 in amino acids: CASTYGLARYNEQFF. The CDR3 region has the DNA TGCGCCAGCACTTATGGACTAGCGAGATACAATGAGCAGTTCTTC.

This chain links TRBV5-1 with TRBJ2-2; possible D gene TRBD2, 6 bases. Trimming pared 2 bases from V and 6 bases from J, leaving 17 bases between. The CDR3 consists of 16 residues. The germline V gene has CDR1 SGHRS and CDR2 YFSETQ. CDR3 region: CASSFGGVRASGELFF. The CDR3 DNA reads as TGCGCCAGCAGCTTTGGAGGGGTCCGGGCCTCCGGGGAGCTGTTTTTT. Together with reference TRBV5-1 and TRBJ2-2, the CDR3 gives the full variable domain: KAGVTQTPRYLIKTRGQQVTLSCSPISGHRSVSWYQQTPGQGLQFLFEYFSETQRNKGNFPGRFSGRQFSNSRSEMNVSTLELGDSALYLCASSFGGVRASGELFFGEGSRLTVL.

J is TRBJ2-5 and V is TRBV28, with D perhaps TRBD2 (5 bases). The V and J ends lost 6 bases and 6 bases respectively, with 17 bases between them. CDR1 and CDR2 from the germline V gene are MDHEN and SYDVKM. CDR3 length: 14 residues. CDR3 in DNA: TGTGCCAGCAGCCCTACTCTAGCATCGCAGACCCAGTACTTC. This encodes CASSPTLASQTQYF.

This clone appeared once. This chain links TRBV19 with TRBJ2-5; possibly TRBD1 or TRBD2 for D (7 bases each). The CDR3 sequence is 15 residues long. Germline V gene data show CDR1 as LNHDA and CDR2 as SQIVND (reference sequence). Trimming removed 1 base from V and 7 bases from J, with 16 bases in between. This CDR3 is CASSIGVTGRVTQYF. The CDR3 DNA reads TGTGCCAGTAGTATAGGAGTGACAGGGAGGGTGACCCAGTACTTC.

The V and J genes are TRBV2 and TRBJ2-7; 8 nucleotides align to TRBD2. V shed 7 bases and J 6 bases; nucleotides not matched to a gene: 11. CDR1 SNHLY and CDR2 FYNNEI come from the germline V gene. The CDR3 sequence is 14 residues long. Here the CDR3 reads CASKLKRESPEQYF. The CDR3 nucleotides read TGTGCCAGCAAACTCAAGCGGGAGAGCCCCGAGCAGTACTTC.

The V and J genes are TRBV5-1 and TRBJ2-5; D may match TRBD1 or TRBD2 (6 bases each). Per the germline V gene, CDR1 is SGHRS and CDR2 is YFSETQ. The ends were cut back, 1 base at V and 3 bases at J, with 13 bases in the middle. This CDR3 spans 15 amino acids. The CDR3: CASSLSTGAEETQYF. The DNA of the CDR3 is TGCGCCAGCAGCTTGTCAACGGGGGCTGAAGAGACCCAGTACTTC.

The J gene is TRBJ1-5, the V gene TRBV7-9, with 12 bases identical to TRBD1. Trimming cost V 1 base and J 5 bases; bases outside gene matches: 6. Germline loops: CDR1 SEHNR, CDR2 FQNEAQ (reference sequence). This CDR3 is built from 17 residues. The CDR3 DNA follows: TGTGCCAGCAGCTTAGGCCGGGACAGGGGGCTTTATCAGCCCCAGCATTTT. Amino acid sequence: CASSLGRDRGLYQPQHF.

The DNA for the CDR3 is TGTGCCAGCAGTGACACCCGCACTCAGCCCCAGCATTTT. Residues: CASSDTRTQPQHF. This rearrangement joins TRBV28 to TRBJ1-5; D gene uncertain. Trimming cost V 5 bases and J 6 bases, with 11 bases left between them. This CDR3 spans 13 amino acids. Per the germline V gene, CDR1 is MDHEN and CDR2 is SYDVKM.

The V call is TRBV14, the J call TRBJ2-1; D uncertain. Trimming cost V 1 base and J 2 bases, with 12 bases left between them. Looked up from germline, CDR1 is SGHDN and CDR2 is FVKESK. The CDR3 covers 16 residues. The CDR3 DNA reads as TGTGCCAGCAGCCAAGGTCCCAGACTCGCCTACAATGAGCAGTTCTTC. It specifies CASSQGPRLAYNEQFF.

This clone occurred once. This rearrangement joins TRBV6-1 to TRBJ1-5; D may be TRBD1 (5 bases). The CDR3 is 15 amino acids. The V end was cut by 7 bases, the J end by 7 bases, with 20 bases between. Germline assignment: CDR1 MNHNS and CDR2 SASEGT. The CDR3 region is CASKGLFEGQQPQHF. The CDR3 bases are TGTGCCAGCAAGGGACTATTCGAGGGCCAACAGCCCCAGCATTTT.

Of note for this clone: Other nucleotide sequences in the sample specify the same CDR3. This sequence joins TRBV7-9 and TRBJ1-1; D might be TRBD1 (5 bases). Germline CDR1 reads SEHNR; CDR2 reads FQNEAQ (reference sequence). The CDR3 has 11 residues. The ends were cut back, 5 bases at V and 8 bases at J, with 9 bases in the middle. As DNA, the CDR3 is TGTGCCAGCAGCCGCAAGGGGGAAGCTTTCTTT. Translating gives CASSRKGEAFF.

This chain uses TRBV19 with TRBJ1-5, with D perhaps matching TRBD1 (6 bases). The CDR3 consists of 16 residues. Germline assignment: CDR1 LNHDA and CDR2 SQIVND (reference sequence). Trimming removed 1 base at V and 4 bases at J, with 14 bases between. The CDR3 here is CASSIAGAERNQPQHF. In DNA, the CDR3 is TGTGCCAGTAGTATAGCAGGGGCCGAAAGGAATCAGCCCCAGCATTTT.

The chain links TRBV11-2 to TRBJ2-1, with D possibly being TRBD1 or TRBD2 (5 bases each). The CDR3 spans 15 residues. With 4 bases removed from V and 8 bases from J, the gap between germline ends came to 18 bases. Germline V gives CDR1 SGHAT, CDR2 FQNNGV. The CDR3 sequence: CASSSKEEKGHEQFF. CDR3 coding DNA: TGTGCCAGCAGCTCCAAGGAGGAGAAGGGGCATGAGCAGTTCTTC.

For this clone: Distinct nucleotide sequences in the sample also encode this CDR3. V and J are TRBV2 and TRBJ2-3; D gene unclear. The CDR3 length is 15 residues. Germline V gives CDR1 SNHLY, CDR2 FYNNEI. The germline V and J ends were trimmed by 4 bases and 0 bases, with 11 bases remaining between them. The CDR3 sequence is CASSVGGSSTDTQYF. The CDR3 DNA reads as TGTGCCAGCAGTGTAGGTGGGTCGAGCACAGATACGCAGTATTTT.

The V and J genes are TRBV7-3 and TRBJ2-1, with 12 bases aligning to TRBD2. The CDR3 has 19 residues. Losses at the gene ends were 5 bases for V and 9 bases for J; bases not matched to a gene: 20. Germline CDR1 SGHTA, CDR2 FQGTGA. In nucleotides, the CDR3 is TGTGCCAGCAGCAAAAGGGTAGGGACTAGCGGGCGCGGGAGAGGTGAGCAGTTCTTC. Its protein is CASSKRVGTSGRGRGEQFF.

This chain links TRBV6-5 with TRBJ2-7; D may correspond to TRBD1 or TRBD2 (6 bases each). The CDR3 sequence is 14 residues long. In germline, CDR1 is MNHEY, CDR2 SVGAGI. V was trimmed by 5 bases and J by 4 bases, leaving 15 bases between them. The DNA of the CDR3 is TGTGCCAGCAGTAAAAGGGGGGCAGGGTACGAGCAGTACTTC. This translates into CASSKRGAGYEQYF.

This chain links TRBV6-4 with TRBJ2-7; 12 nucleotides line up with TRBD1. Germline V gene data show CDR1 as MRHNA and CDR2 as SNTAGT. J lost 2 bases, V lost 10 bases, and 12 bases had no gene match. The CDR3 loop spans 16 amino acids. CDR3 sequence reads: CAIQGQGAHIAYEQYF. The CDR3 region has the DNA TGTGCCATCCAGGGACAGGGGGCGCACATAGCCTACGAGCAGTACTTC.

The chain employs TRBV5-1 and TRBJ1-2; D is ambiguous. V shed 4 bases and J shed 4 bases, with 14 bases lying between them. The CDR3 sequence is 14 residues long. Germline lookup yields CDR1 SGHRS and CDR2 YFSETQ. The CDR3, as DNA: TGCGCCAGCAGCCGGGAAGACGGCTTCTATGGCTACACCTTC. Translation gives CASSREDGFYGYTF. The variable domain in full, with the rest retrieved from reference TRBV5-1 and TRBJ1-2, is KAGVTQTPRYLIKTRGQQVTLSCSPISGHRSVSWYQQTPGQGLQFLFEYFSETQRNKGNFPGRFSGRQFSNSRSEMNVSTLELGDSALYLCASSREDGFYGYTFGSGTRLTVV.

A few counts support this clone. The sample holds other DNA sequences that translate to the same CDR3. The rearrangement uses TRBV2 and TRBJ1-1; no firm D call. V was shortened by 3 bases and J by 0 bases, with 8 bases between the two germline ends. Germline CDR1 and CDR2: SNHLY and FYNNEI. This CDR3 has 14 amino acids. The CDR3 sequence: CASSELHLNTEAFF. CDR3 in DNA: TGTGCCAGCAGTGAGTTGCATCTGAACACTGAAGCTTTCTTT. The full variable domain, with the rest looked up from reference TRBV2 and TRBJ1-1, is EPEVTQTPSHQVTQMGQEVILRCVPISNHLYFYWYRQILGQKVEFLVSFYNNEISEKSEIFDDQFSVERPDGSNFTLKIRSTKLEDSAMYFCASSELHLNTEAFFGQGTRLTVV.

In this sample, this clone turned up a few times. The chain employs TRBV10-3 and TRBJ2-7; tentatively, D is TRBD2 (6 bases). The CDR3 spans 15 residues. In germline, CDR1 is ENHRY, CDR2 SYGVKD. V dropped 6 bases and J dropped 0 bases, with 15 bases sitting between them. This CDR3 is CAIRNTGTLSYEQYF. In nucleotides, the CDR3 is TGTGCCATCAGGAATACCGGGACTCTCTCCTACGAGCAGTACTTC.

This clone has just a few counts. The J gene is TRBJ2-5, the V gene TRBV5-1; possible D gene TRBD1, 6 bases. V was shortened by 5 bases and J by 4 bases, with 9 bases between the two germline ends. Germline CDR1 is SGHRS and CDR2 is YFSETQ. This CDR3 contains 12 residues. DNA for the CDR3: TGCGCCAGCAGAGGGGGACGAGAGACCCAGTACTTC. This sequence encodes CASRGGRETQYF.

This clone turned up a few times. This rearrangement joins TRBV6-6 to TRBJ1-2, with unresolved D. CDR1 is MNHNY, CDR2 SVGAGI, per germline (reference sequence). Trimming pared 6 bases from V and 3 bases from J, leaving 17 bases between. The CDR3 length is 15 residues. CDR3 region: CASSLALPQDYGYTF. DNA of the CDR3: TGTGCCAGCAGCCTCGCCTTACCTCAGGACTATGGCTACACCTTC.

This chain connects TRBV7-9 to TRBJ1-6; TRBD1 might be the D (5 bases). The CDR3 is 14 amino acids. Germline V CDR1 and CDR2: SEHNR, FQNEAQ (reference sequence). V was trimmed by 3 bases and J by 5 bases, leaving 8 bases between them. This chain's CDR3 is CASSFDSHNSPLHF. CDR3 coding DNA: TGTGCCAGCAGCTTCGACAGCCATAATTCACCCCTCCACTTT.

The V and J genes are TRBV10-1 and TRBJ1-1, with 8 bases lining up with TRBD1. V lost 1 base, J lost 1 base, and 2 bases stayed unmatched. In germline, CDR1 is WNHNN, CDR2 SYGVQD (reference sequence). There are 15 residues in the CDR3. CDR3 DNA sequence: TGCGCCAGCAGTGAGTACGGGACAGGGAACACTGAAGCTTTCTTT. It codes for CASSEYGTGNTEAFF.

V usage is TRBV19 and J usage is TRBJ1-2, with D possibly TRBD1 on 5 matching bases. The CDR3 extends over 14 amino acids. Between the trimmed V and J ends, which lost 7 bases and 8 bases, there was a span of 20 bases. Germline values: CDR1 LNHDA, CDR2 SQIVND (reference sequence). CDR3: CASTRWDLPGGYTF. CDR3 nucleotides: TGTGCCAGTACCCGATGGGACCTACCTGGGGGCTACACCTTC.

Here the CDR3 DNA reads TGTGCCAGCAGTGTCGACAGCACCTACGAGCAGTACTTC. Residues: CASSVDSTYEQYF. V is TRBV6-1 and J is TRBJ2-7; a possible D gene is TRBD1 (5 bases). Germline V gene data show CDR1 as MNHNS and CDR2 as SASEGT. V shed 4 bases and J shed 2 bases, with 9 bases lying between them. The CDR3 is made up of 13 amino acids.

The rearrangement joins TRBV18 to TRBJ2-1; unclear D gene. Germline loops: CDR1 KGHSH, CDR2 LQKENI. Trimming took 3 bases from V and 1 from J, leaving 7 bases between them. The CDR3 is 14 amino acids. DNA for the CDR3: TGTGCCAGCTCACCGATTGGTTCCTACAATGAGCAGTTCTTC. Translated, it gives CASSPIGSYNEQFF.

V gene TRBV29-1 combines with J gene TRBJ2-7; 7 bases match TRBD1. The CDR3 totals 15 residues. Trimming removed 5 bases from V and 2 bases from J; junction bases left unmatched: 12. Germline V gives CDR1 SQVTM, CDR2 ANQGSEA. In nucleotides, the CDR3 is TGCAGCGTTACCCTGACAGGGAGAAACGCCTACGAGCAGTACTTC. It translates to CSVTLTGRNAYEQYF.

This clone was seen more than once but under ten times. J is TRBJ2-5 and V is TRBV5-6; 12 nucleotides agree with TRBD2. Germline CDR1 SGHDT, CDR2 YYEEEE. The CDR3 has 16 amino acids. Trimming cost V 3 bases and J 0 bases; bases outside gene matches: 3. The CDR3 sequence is CASSWTSGAYQETQYF. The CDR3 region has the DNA TGTGCCAGCAGCTGGACTAGCGGGGCATACCAAGAGACCCAGTACTTC.